The 27 T cell receptor beta chains below come from one sample, sequenced in a study of regulatory T cells in long-lasting Graves disease. CDR3-region Arm-PCR and iRepertoire HTBI primers produced the TCR beta libraries. TCRdb re-called the multiplex PCR reads through MiXCR, storing one row per CDR3 protein. The sample lists roughly 320,000 distinct CDR3 sequences; 16% were seen once. Noted time point: newly diagnosed GD, antithyroid drugs for less than 3 months. With RNA extracted from PBMCs as input, the TCR library was made. In addition, the sample was reused for a study of T cells in Graves' hyperthyroidism and ophthalmopathy.

The sequencing here drew on peripheral blood mononuclear cells (PBMCs), taken at new diagnosis, from a patient treated with antithyroid drugs. The receptor set was obtained from a man aged 35-49 years with Graves disease.

At least ten counts were recorded for this clonotype. The CDR3 DNA reads as TGTGCCTGGAGTCTCCGAGGGATAGCCGCCTACGAGCAGTACTTC. Translated, it gives CAWSLRGIAAYEQYF. V is TRBV30 and J is TRBJ2-7; D is possibly TRBD2 (5 bases). Trimming removed 2 bases at V and 2 bases at J, with 16 bases between. From germline, CDR1 is GTSNPN and CDR2 SVGIG (reference sequence). This CDR3 spans 15 amino acids.

This clonotype has ten or more counts. The gene calls are TRBV5-1 and TRBJ2-3; perhaps TRBD1 as D (6 bases). The CDR3 runs to 16 residues. Germline values: CDR1 SGHRS, CDR2 YFSETQ. The ends were cut back, 7 bases at V and 0 bases at J, with 18 bases in the middle. The CDR3 DNA reads TGCGCCAGCCGCTACAGGGTACCTCCTAGCACAGATACGCAGTATTTT. Its translation is CASRYRVPPSTDTQYF. Supplemented by reference TRBV5-1 and TRBJ2-3, the full variable domain reads KAGVTQTPRYLIKTRGQQVTLSCSPISGHRSVSWYQQTPGQGLQFLFEYFSETQRNKGNFPGRFSGRQFSNSRSEMNVSTLELGDSALYLCASRYRVPPSTDTQYFGPGTRLTVL.

The chain combines TRBV27 with TRBJ1-2; 8 bases fit TRBD1. V lost 7 bases and J lost 5; bases outside the gene matches: 6. From germline, CDR1 is MNHEY and CDR2 SMNVEV (reference sequence). CDR3 size: 13 residues. Here the CDR3 reads CASKGQGGYGYTF. As DNA, the CDR3 is TGTGCCAGCAAAGGACAGGGTGGATATGGCTACACCTTC.

This clonotype has ten or more counts. The chain employs TRBV5-1 and TRBJ1-1; D gene ambiguous. Trimming pared 1 base from V and 2 bases from J, leaving 12 bases between. There are 15 residues in the CDR3. Germline assignment: CDR1 SGHRS and CDR2 YFSETQ. CDR3 coding DNA: TGCGCCAGCAGCTTGTCCGGCGGGATTAACACTGAAGCTTTCTTT. It specifies CASSLSGGINTEAFF.

There are many counts of this clonotype. The CDR3 DNA follows: TGTGCCAGCTCACCAATGGACCCGTACACCGGGGAGCTGTTTTTT. Its protein is CASSPMDPYTGELFF. The V call is TRBV18, the J call TRBJ2-2; D uncertain. The V gene lost 2 bases and the J gene lost 3 bases, with 10 bases spanning the gap. The CDR3 consists of 15 residues. CDR1 is KGHSH, CDR2 LQKENI, per germline.

V and J are TRBV12-3 or TRBV12-4 and TRBJ2-3, with 10 bases fitting TRBD2. Gene TRBJ2-5 matches the end of the DNA better, so the J call may be wrong. The CDR3 has 17 residues. CDR3 amino acids: CASSFKSLGLARETQYF. The CDR3 DNA reads TGTGCCAGCAGTTTCAAGTCCTTGGGACTAGCGCGAGAGACCCAGTACTTC.

This clonotype came up a few times. This chain connects TRBV15 to TRBJ2-1; 7 positions match TRBD2. The tail of the sequence fits TRBJ2-5 better, so the J call may be wrong. The germline gives CDR1 LNHNV, CDR2 YYDKDF (reference sequence). The CDR3 covers 13 residues. The DNA for the CDR3 is TGTGCCACCAGCCGGGACTATCAAGAGACCCAGTACTTC. Encoded protein: CATSRDYQETQYF.

This clonotype was seen many times. This rearrangement joins TRBV11-2 to TRBJ2-7, with D unclear. The germline gives CDR1 SGHAT, CDR2 FQNNGV. Between the trimmed V and J ends, which lost 4 bases and 5 bases, there was a span of 18 bases. The CDR3 spans 15 residues. CDR3 DNA: TGTGCCAGCAGCTATGGGGTCGCAGGTCCCAACGAGCAGTACTTC. Translated, it gives CASSYGVAGPNEQYF.

V and J are TRBV29-1 and TRBJ1-4; D is undetermined. Trimming removed 6 bases from V and 7 bases from J, with 15 bases in between. Germline CDR1 SQVTM, CDR2 ANQGSEA. This CDR3 has 13 residues. CDR3 amino acids: CSVEEGLTEKLFF. The CDR3 DNA reads TGCAGCGTAGAGGAGGGCCTTACTGAAAAACTGTTTTTT. The full variable domain, its missing parts supplied by reference TRBV29-1 and TRBJ1-4, is SAVISQKPSRDICQRGTSLTIQCQVDSQVTMMFWYRQQPGQSLTLIATANQGSEATYESGFVIDKFPISRPNLTFSTLTVSNMSPEDSSIYLCSVEEGLTEKLFFGSGTQLSVL.

The chain joins TRBV20-1 to TRBJ2-1; TRBD2 aligns across 7 bases. The ends lost 1 base at V and 0 bases at J; junction bases unmatched: 6. This CDR3 is 16 amino acids long. The germline V gene has CDR1 DFQATT and CDR2 SNEGSKA (reference sequence). The CDR3 spells CSARVKAGSSYNEQFF. The CDR3 DNA sequence: TGCAGTGCTAGAGTTAAAGCGGGAAGCTCCTACAATGAGCAGTTCTTC.

There are many counts of this clonotype. The chain uses TRBV6-1 and TRBJ2-6; no clear D. The germline V and J ends were trimmed by 6 bases and 0 bases, with 12 bases remaining between them. This CDR3 is built from 16 residues. Per germline, CDR1 MNHNS and CDR2 SASEGT. The CDR3 here is CASSRDRFSGANVLTF. The DNA for the CDR3 is TGTGCCAGCAGCCGTGACCGATTCTCTGGGGCCAACGTCCTGACTTTC.

This clonotype has a handful of counts. The rearrangement uses TRBV4-2 and TRBJ2-1, with 7 bases aligning to TRBD1. The CDR3 covers 13 residues. V shed 3 bases and J 10 bases; nucleotides not matched to a gene: 6. Per germline, CDR1 LGHNA and CDR2 YNFKEQ. The CDR3 sequence: CASSHLDRAEQFF. CDR3 DNA: TGTGCCAGCAGCCATCTTGACAGGGCAGAGCAGTTCTTC.

The chain joins TRBV24-1 to TRBJ2-1; the D gene is possibly TRBD1 (6 bases). Trimming cost V 1 base and J 8 bases, with 17 bases left between them. The CDR3 sequence is 16 residues long. Germline CDR1 and CDR2: KGHDR and SFDVKD. This chain's CDR3 is CATSDFLGAQVDEQFF. The CDR3 bases are TGTGCCACCAGTGATTTTTTGGGGGCGCAGGTCGATGAGCAGTTCTTC.

The sample holds many counts of this clonotype. This sequence joins TRBV3-1 and TRBJ1-1; D is unclear. Germline CDR1 LGHDT, CDR2 YNNKEL (reference sequence). The ends were cut back, 4 bases at V and 10 bases at J, with 13 bases in the middle. This CDR3 contains 12 residues. Written as DNA, the CDR3 is TGTGCCAGCAGCCTTAACTGGGGTTTAGCTTTCTTT. Translating gives CASSLNWGLAFF.

This clonotype was found many times. The V gene is TRBV27, the J gene TRBJ2-5; 12 bases are a match to TRBD2. The CDR3 runs to 16 residues. Germline loops: CDR1 MNHEY, CDR2 SMNVEV (reference sequence). J was trimmed by 5 bases and V by 4 bases; bases with no gene match: 8. As DNA, the CDR3 is TGTGCCAGCAGTTCCGGTCTAGCGGGGGGGTGGGAGACCCAGTACTTC. It translates to CASSSGLAGGWETQYF.

V and J are TRBV9 and TRBJ2-2; D may match TRBD1 or TRBD2 (6 bases each). Per the germline V gene, CDR1 is SGDLS and CDR2 is YYNGEE. Deletions cut 6 bases from V and 6 bases from J, with 15 bases between. This CDR3 contains 14 residues. CDR3 nucleotide sequence: TGTGCCAGCAACCCTAGCGAGGGGGCCGGGGAGCTGTTTTTT. Translating gives CASNPSEGAGELFF.

This clonotype was picked up many times. This chain uses TRBV12-3 or TRBV12-4 with TRBJ1-4, with unresolved D. V lost 4 bases, J lost 5 bases, and 8 bases lay in between. The CDR3 extends over 13 amino acids. CDR3 loop: CASSSPFNEKLFF. The DNA of the CDR3 is TGTGCCAGCAGTTCCCCTTTCAATGAAAAACTGTTTTTT.

This clonotype was counted only a few times. The chain uses TRBV6-2 or TRBV6-3 and TRBJ2-1; TRBD2 matches 13 bases. Trimming removed 7 bases from V and 4 bases from J; junction bases left unmatched: 7. CDR3 length equals 16 residues. Germline V gene sequence: CDR1 MNHEY, CDR2 SVGEGT. In DNA form, the CDR3 reads TGTGCCAGCAATACGGGACTAGCGGGGATATACAATGAGCAGTTCTTC. It specifies CASNTGLAGIYNEQFF.

This clonotype was counted only a few times. This is likely an artifact of a read error, given a far larger clone one base away. The V gene is TRBV7-2, the J gene TRBJ2-3; 9 nucleotides agree with TRBD1. The J call may be mistaken, given a closer DNA end match to TRBJ2-1. The CDR3 is 13 residues long. Germline CDR1 SGHTA, CDR2 FQGNSA. CDR3 loop: CASSWGQGYEQFF. Written as DNA, the CDR3 is TGTGCCAGCAGCTGGGGACAGGGCTACGAGCAGTTCTTC.

The DNA of the CDR3 is TGTGCCTGGAGTGCTAGGTCCCGCAACTACAATGAGCAGTTCTTC. Residues: CAWSARSRNYNEQFF. This sequence joins TRBV30 and TRBJ2-1; D gene ambiguous. V shed 1 base and J shed 3 bases, with 13 bases lying between them. The germline CDR1 and CDR2 sequences are GTSNPN and SVGIG (reference sequence). There are 15 residues in the CDR3.

The sample holds a few counts of this clonotype. This chain uses TRBV12-5 with TRBJ2-3, with D hard to call. V lost 7 bases, J lost 6 bases, and 8 bases lay in between. Germline V gene lookup returns CDR1 LGHNT and CDR2 FRNRAP. The CDR3 loop spans 11 amino acids. CDR3 bases: TGTGCTAGTGCTACCGGGGATACGCAGTATTTT. It codes for CASATGDTQYF.

This clonotype was found a few times. This chain uses TRBV10-3 with TRBJ2-1; TRBD1 or TRBD2 may be the D gene (6 bases each). Germline V gene data show CDR1 as ENHRY and CDR2 as SYGVKD. This CDR3 is 16 amino acids long. V was shortened by 4 bases and J by 3 bases, with 16 bases between the two germline ends. DNA for the CDR3: TGTGCCATCAGTGCCTCTGGGGGCGGGGTCTACAATGAGCAGTTCTTC. Translation: CAISASGGGVYNEQFF.

This clonotype came up many times. The chain employs TRBV7-2 and TRBJ1-4; TRBD1 matches 7 bases. CDR3 length equals 16 residues. From germline, CDR1 is SGHTA and CDR2 FQGNSA. With V trimmed by 4 bases and J by 8 bases, 13 bases remained unmatched. The CDR3 nucleotides read TGTGCCAGCAGCTCTCATAGGGTACAGGGGTACGAAAAACTGTTTTTT. Translating gives CASSSHRVQGYEKLFF.

Remarks on this clonotype: Since a far larger clone is one base different, this is likely a read error. J is TRBJ2-3 and V is TRBV5-1, with 9 bases matching TRBD2. This CDR3 has 16 amino acids. The germline CDR1 and CDR2 sequences are SGHRS and YFSETQ. The CDR3 spells CTSSASSGVYTDTQYF. The DNA for the CDR3 is TGTACCAGCAGCGCGTCTAGCGGGGTTTACACAGATACGCAGTATTTT.

In this sample, this clonotype turned up many times. The rearrangement links TRBV20-1 to TRBJ2-5; no clear D. Germline CDR1 is DFQATT and CDR2 is SNEGSKA (reference sequence). V was clipped by 3 bases and J by 2 bases, with 13 bases between them. CDR3 size: 14 residues. CDR3 sequence reads: CSARTLSHQETQYF. DNA of the CDR3: TGCAGTGCTAGGACTCTGAGCCATCAAGAGACCCAGTACTTC.

The chain uses TRBV12-3 or TRBV12-4 and TRBJ2-7; 9 nucleotides align to TRBD2. J was trimmed by 3 bases and V by 3 bases; bases with no gene match: 3. The CDR3 totals 14 residues. The CDR3 loop is CASSFLAGVYEQYF. DNA of the CDR3: TGTGCCAGCAGTTTTTTAGCGGGGGTCTACGAGCAGTACTTC.

With respect to this clonotype: One end of the junction fails to match germline, which may point to a read error. The rearrangement joins TRBV5-1 to TRBJ2-1, with D uncertain. From germline, CDR1 is SGHRS and CDR2 YFSETQ. The CDR3 is 13 amino acids. CDR3 amino acids: CASSPFGPNEQFF. DNA of the CDR3: TGTGCCAGCAGCCCCTTCGGACCCAATGAGCAGTTCTTC.